This T cell receptor beta chain came from a study of human T cells and chemical hapten exposure. Study overall: For sensitization, 2% DPC was applied to an approximately 2 cm by approximately 2 cm patch of upper inner arm skin.

TCRdb passed the RACE reads through MiXCR, listing each CDR3 protein once. The table shows about 81,000 distinct CDR3 sequences, with 9.5% to 13% occurring only once. The table lists this clonotype with many counts. Its target is unknown. Trimming shortened V by 4 bases and J by 5 bases, and 23 bases separated the two germline ends. The CDR3 is 16 amino acids. Germline V lookup: CDR1 SQVTM, CDR2 ANQGSEA. Findings of the study overall: Expanded TCRs showed more large CDR3 clusters than pre-sensitization or healthy control sets.

Sample time point: patch test 2, 6 weeks after DPC sensitization. Treatment indicated: therapeutic diphenylcyclopropenone sensitization with weekly scalp DPC. Before extraction, the whole blood was not fractionated, and total RNA was taken from it. The chain employs TRBV29-1 and TRBJ2-5; a weak D match, TRBD1 (7 bases). The origin of this receptor is a woman in her twenties or thirties with alopecia areata. Some clones in this sample may be carry-over from other donors' samples. The sequenced sample was whole blood, obtained in connection with sensitization to the hapten diphenylcyclopropenone (DPC). CDR3 amino acids: CSVGRGTQGPSETQYF. DNA for the CDR3: TGCAGCGTTGGGAGGGGGACACAGGGGCCGAGCGAGACCCAGTACTTC.